This entry lists 7 T cell receptor beta chains sequenced from one sample in a study of cytotoxic CD8 clonotypes in ibrutinib-treated CLL. Clones were sequenced by immunoSEQ multiplex PCR, and TCRdb holds only the in-frame ones, with some missing. The sample contains some 40,000 clones, about two thirds of which appear only once. Sequenced material: PBMCs, taken at disease progression, from a patient treated with ibrutinib. These receptors originate from a human donor with chronic lymphocytic leukemia.

This clone showed up just a few times. This sequence joins TRBV6-4 and TRBJ1-6; D may be TRBD1 (6 bases). V lost 6 bases and J lost 10, with 13 bases in between. The CDR3 spans 13 residues. The germline gives CDR1 MRHNA, CDR2 SNTAGT. This CDR3 is CASRGASGSPLHF. The CDR3 DNA is TGTGCCAGCAGGGGGGCTTCGGGATCACCCCTCCACTTT.

V and J are TRBV14 and TRBJ1-4; D call uncertain. Trimming removed 1 base from V and 4 bases from J, with 4 bases in between. The CDR3 totals 13 residues. In germline, CDR1 is SGHDN, CDR2 FVKESK. CDR3 in DNA: TGTGCCAGCAGCCAAGGTCATAATGAAAAACTGTTTTTT. It specifies CASSQGHNEKLFF. Filled out from reference TRBV14 and TRBJ1-4, the complete variable domain reads EAGVTQFPSHSVIEKGQTVTLRCDPISGHDNLYWYRRVMGKEIKFLLHFVKESKQDESGMPNNRFLAERTGGTYSTLKVQPAELEDSGVYFCASSQGHNEKLFFGSGTQLSVL.

The chain uses TRBV4-1 and TRBJ2-1, with TRBD2 identical over 9 bases. CDR1 is MGHRA and CDR2 is YSYEKL in the germline V gene. J gave up 7 bases and V 2 bases, and 6 bases lay outside the gene matches. The length of the CDR3 is 15 residues. The CDR3 sequence is CASSQLAGSLNEQFF. CDR3 sequence (DNA): TGCGCCAGCAGCCAACTAGCGGGAAGTCTTAATGAGCAGTTCTTC.

This chain links TRBV9 with TRBJ1-4; 7 bases fit TRBD1. The CDR3 has 14 residues. The V gene end was trimmed by 3 bases and the J gene end by 10 bases; junction bases not matched to a gene: 9. From germline, CDR1 is SGDLS and CDR2 YYNGEE. The CDR3: CASSGDRASPKLFF. DNA of the CDR3: TGTGCCAGCAGCGGAGACAGGGCATCTCCAAAACTGTTTTTT.

The rearrangement joins TRBV11-3 to TRBJ2-1, with 7 positions matching TRBD1. The CDR3 is 16 residues long. The V and J ends lost 2 bases and 8 bases, in that order; junction bases with no gene match: 12. Germline lookup yields CDR1 SGHNT and CDR2 YENEEA. CDR3: CASSLRGGGSVDEQFF. Here the CDR3 DNA reads TGTGCCAGCAGCTTAAGAGGGGGCGGTAGCGTGGATGAGCAGTTCTTC. Together with reference TRBV11-3 and TRBJ2-1, the CDR3 gives the full variable domain: EAGVVQSPRYKIIEKKQPVAFWCNPISGHNTLYWYLQNLGQGPELLIRYENEEAVDDSQLPKDRFSAERLKGVDSTLKIQPAELGDSAVYLCASSLRGGGSVDEQFFGPGTRLTVL.

This clone was observed a single time. The chain uses TRBV19 and TRBJ1-5; the D gene is possibly TRBD1 (5 bases). CDR1 is LNHDA and CDR2 is SQIVND in the germline V gene (reference sequence). There are 16 residues in the CDR3. V lost 4 bases and J 0 bases, leaving 13 bases between the germline ends. The CDR3 region has the DNA TGTGCCAGTAGTACCCGACAGTATTATAGCAATCAGCCCCAGCATTTT. It encodes CASSTRQYYSNQPQHF.

The rearrangement uses TRBV19 and TRBJ2-7; 8 bases match TRBD1. V was clipped by 5 bases and J by 2 bases; unmatched bases: 14. The CDR3 length is 17 residues. Germline V gives CDR1 LNHDA, CDR2 SQIVND (reference sequence). Written as DNA, the CDR3 is TGTGCCAGTAGTTCGGGGAGAGGACAGGGTAGGGCCTACGAGCAGTACTTC. The encoded protein is CASSSGRGQGRAYEQYF.